This T cell receptor (beta chain) was obtained from a study of vaccination and CD4 T cells after COVID-19. As regards this clonotype: Its antigen is unidentified.

The CDR3 consists of 14 residues. V lost 1 base, J lost 2 bases, and 6 bases lay in between. Per germline, CDR1 SGHVS and CDR2 FNYEAQ. At the Johns Hopkins FTIC core, DNA taken from cultured CD4+ T cells was sequenced by way of the Oncomine TCR Beta short-read assay. Investigators obtained genomic DNA by extraction from cultured CD4+ T cells. TCRdb ran MiXCR on the PCR reads and lists one entry per CDR3 protein. The repertoire holds 10,000 or so distinct CDR3 sequences, approximately 30% seen once, with roughly 15% in the top ten. Treatment reported: approximately 11-day PBMC culture with coronavirus spike peptide pools or control peptides (ViraFEST assay). The unexposed donor gave CD4+ T cells before the COVID-19 pandemic (2011-2018). Whole-study findings and limits: Detection of a median around 83% of reactive clones in convalescent patients was confined to the period after vaccination.

The clonotype comes from a human donor in good health. The V and J genes are TRBV7-6 and TRBJ2-1, with D possibly matching TRBD2 (5 bases). The sample was CD4+ T cells from blood, cultured in vitro. CDR3 loop: CASSLDGTYNEQFF. CDR3 nucleotides: TGTGCCAGCAGCTTAGACGGGACCTACAATGAGCAGTTCTTC.